Given below is one TCR beta chain in context. This clone's antigen is unknown. No much larger clone exists at a distance of one base, and base qualities are not known. The data were taken from a study of T cell repertoires in cytomegalovirus infection (dated by TCRdb to the late 2010s). About the investigation overall: Recently identified HLA-C-restricted CMV epitopes, whose presentation resists viral immunomodulation, were targeted by peptide stimulations together with well-studied HLA-B-restricted epitopes. Donor HLA type was relevant to the analysis, because carriage of CMV infection together with the matching HLA type was indicated by public TCR beta signatures.

The treatment or condition label of this sample denotes: in vitro stimulation with specific CMV peptide epitopes to enrich CMV-specific T cells. Results the study describes overall, beyond this receptor: The ex vivo response was dominated by HLA-C-restricted CMV-specific TCR beta clonotypes, and the single most frequent clonotype in two of eight donors was supplied by these HLA-C-restricted clonotypes. In both this cohort and an independent roughly 400-donor cohort, the cumulative frequency of public TCR beta family members distinguished carriers of CMV infection plus the relevant HLA type.

TCRdb shows the sequencer as Illumina HiSeq 1500. TCRdb handled the public reads itself, with Q25 trimming in fastp and clone calling in MiXCR, and kept productive beta chains. Duplicate CDR3 protein sequences are folded into a single record with the most common DNA and genes. The sample includes 160,000 or so distinct CDR3 sequences, with about a fifth observed a single time. The top ten clones comprise under 30% of the sample. V was cut back by 10 bases and J by 0 bases, leaving a gap of 13 bases between them. Via the germline V gene, CDR1 is SGHAT and CDR2 FQNNGV. From the cysteine through the phenylalanine, the CDR3 covers 14 amino acids. Solely the CDR3 DNA is kept, with 42 bases framed from the first base.

The sequencing used CD8+ T cells from cultured PBMCs, collected from culture after CMV antigen stimulation. The sequence derives from a human donor in good health (CMV status not recorded). Some clones in this sample may be carry-over from other donors' samples. The chain was built from TRBV11-2 and TRBJ2-1, with the identity of the D gene unclear. The DNA sequence reads TGTGCCACGGAGATATCTGGCTCCTACAATGAGCAGTTCTTC. This codes for CATEISGSYNEQFF.